There are a few counts of the clone carrying this TCR beta chain. Germline V lookup: CDR1 SNHLY, CDR2 FYNNEI. V gave up 6 bases and J gave up 3 bases; unmatched junction bases: 6. The CDR3 has 15 amino acids. Profiled with immunoSEQ multiplex PCR; TCRdb holds only in-frame clones, not every one. The sample includes about 170,000 clones, roughly four fifths of them seen just once. This sample is drawn from a study of blood T cell repertoires in COVID-19. Participant-reported clinical history was the basis for cohort assignment. Material for sequencing was PBMCs or T cells enriched from blood (not recorded which). The chain is built from TRBV2 and TRBJ1-4, with 8 bases identical to TRBD1. The clonotype comes from a man aged 50 or older who had recovered from COVID-19. CDR3 coding DNA: TGTGCCAGCAGCGGACAGGGAAGTTCTAATGAAAAACTGTTTTTT. Its translation is CASSGQGSSNEKLFF.